This T cell receptor (beta chain) appears in the sequencing data of a study of blood T cell repertoires in COVID-19. Looking at the study overall: From the United States, Italy and Spain came samples of acute and convalescent COVID-19. In each case, the material was cDNA or gDNA derived from T cells, B-cell-depleted T cells, or PBMCs.

Germline CDR1 MNHEY, CDR2 SVGEGT. This CDR3 has 14 amino acids. With 2 bases removed from V and 0 bases from J, the gap between germline ends came to 7 bases. Original data processing: Reference gene primer amplification gave nucleated cell count estimates. TCRdb keeps only in-frame clones here, not all; method: immunoSEQ multiplex PCR. D and trimming come from the DNA, and the V and J calls and clone size come from that table. This table holds 120,000 to 150,000 clones, about 87% found once. Sequencing input: peripheral blood. The gene calls are TRBV6-2 or TRBV6-3 and TRBJ1-1; no firm D call. The TCR sequence derives from a human donor with COVID-19, enrolled during active disease. The donor label of this sample is uncertain. CDR3: CASSYRELNTEAFF. DNA for the CDR3: TGTGCCAGCAGTTACAGGGAGTTGAACACTGAAGCTTTCTTT.